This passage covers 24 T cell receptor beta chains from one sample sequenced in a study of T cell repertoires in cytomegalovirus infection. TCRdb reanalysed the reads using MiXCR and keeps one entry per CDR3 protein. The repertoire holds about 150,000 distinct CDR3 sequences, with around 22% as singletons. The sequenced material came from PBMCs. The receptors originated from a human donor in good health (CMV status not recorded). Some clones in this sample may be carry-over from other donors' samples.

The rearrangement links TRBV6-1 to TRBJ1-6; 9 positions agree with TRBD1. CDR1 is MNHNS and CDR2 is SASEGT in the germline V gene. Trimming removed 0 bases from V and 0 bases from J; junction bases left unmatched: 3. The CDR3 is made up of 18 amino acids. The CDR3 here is CASSEAGTGSSYNSPLHF. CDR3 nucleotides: TGTGCCAGCAGTGAAGCGGGGACAGGGAGCTCCTATAATTCACCCCTCCACTTT.

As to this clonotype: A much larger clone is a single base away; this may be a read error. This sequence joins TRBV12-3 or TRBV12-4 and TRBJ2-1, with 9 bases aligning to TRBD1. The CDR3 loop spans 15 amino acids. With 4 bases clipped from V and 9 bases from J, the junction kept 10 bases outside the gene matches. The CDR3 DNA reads TGTGCCAGCAGTTCACAGACAGGGGGAATTGGTGAGCAGTTCTTC. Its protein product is CASSSQTGGIGEQFF.

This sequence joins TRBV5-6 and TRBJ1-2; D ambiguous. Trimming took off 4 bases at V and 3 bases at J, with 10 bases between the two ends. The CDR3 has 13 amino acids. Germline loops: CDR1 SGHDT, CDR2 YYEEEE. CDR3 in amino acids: CASSTIPDYGYTF. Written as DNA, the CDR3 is TGTGCCAGCAGCACCATACCAGACTATGGCTACACCTTC.

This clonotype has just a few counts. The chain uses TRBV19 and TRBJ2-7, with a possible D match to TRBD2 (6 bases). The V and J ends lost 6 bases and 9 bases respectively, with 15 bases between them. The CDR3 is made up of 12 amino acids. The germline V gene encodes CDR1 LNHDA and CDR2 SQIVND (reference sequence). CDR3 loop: CASRGTLPGQYF. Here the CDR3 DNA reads TGTGCCAGTAGGGGGACTCTCCCGGGGCAGTACTTC.

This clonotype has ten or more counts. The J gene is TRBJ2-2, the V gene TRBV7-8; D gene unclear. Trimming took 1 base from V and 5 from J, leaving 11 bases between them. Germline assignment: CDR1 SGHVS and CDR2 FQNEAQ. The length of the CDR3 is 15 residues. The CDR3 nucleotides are TGTGCCAGCAGCTTAGGTCTTGGGGTTACCGGGGAGCTGTTTTTT. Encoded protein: CASSLGLGVTGELFF. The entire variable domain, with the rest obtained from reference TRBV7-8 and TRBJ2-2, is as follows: GAGVSQSPRYKVAKRGQDVALRCDPISGHVSLFWYQQALGQGPEFLTYFQNEAQLDKSGLPSDRFFAERPEGSVSTLKIQRTQQEDSAVYLCASSLGLGVTGELFFGEGSRLTVL.

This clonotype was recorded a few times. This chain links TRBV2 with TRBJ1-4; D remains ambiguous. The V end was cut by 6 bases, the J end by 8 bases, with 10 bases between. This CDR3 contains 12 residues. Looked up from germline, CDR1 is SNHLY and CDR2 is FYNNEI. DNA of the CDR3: TGTGCCAGCAGGCAGGCTGGAGAAAAACTGTTTTTT. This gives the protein CASRQAGEKLFF.

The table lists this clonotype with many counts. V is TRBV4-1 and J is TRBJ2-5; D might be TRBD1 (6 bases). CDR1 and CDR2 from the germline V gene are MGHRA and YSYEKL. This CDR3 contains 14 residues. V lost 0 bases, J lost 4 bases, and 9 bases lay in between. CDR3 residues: CASSQDQGRETQYF. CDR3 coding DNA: TGCGCCAGCAGCCAAGATCAGGGGCGAGAGACCCAGTACTTC.

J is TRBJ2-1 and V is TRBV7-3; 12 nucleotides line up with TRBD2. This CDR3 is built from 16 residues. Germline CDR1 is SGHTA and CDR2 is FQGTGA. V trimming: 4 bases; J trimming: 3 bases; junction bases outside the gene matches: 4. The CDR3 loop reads CASSSSTSGSYNEQFF. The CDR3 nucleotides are TGTGCCAGCAGCTCATCGACTAGCGGGAGCTACAATGAGCAGTTCTTC.

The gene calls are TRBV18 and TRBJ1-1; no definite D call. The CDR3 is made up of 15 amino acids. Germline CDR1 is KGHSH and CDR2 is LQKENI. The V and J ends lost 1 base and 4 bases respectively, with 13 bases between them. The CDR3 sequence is CASSPRPGLGTEAFF. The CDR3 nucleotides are TGTGCCAGCTCACCACGGCCGGGCCTAGGCACTGAAGCTTTCTTT.

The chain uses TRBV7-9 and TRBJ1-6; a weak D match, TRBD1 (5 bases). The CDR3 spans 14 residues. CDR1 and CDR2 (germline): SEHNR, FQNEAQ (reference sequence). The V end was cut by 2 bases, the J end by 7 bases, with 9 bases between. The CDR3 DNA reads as TGTGCCAGCAGCTTATCTCAGGGAAATTCACCCCTCCACTTT. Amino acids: CASSLSQGNSPLHF. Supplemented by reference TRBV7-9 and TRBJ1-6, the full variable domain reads DTGVSQNPRHKITKRGQNVTFRCDPISEHNRLYWYRQTLGQGPEFLTYFQNEAQLEKSRLLSDRFSAERPKGSFSTLEIQRTEQGDSAMYLCASSLSQGNSPLHFGNGTRLTVT.

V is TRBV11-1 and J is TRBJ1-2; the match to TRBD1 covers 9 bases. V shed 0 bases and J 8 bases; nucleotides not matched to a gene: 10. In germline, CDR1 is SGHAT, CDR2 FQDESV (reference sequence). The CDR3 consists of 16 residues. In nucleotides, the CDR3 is TGTGCCAGCAGCTTAGCCGGGACAGGGAAGATGAGAGGCTACACCTTC. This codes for CASSLAGTGKMRGYTF.

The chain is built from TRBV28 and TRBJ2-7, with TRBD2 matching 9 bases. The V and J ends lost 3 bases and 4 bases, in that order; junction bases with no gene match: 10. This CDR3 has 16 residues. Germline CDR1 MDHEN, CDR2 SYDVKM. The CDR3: CASSFHLAGLSYEQYF. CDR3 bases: TGTGCCAGCAGTTTTCACCTAGCGGGACTTTCTTACGAGCAGTACTTC.

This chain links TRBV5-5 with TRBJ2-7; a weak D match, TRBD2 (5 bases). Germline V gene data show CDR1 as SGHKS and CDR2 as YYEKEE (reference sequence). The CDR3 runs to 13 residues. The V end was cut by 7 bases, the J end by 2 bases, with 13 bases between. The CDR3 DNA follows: TGTGCCAGCGGCACCGGGAAAACCTACGAGCAGTACTTC. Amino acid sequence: CASGTGKTYEQYF.

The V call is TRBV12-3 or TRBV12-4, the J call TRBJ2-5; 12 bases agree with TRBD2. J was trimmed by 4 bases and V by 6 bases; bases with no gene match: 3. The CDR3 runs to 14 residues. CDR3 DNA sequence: TGTGCCAGCAGACTAGCGGGAGGAGGAGAGACCCAGTACTTC. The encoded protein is CASRLAGGGETQYF.

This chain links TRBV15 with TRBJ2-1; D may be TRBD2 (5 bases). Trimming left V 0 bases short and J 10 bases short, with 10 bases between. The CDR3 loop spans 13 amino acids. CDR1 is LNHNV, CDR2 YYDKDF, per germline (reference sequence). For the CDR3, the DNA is TGTGCCACCAGCAGAGATTTGGGGAGCGAGCAGTTCTTC. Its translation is CATSRDLGSEQFF.

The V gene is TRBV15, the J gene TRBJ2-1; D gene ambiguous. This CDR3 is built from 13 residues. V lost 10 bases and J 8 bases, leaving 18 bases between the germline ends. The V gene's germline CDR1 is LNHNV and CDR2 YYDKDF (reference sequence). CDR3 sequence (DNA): TGTGCCAGCAGAGATCACGCGGTCGATGAGCAGTTCTTC. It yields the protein CASRDHAVDEQFF.

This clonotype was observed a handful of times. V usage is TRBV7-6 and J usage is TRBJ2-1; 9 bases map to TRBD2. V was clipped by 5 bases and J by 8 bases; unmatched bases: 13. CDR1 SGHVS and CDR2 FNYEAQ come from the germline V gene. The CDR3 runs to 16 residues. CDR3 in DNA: TGTGCCAGCAGCCCCAAGGGGCGGGGGGGCGGGGATGAGCAGTTCTTC. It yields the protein CASSPKGRGGGDEQFF.

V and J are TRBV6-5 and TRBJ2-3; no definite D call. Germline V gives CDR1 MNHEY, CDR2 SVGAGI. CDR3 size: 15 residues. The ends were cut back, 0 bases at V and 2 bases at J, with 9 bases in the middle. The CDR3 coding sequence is TGTGCCAGCAGTTACTCGGAGCTGAACACAGATACGCAGTATTTT. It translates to CASSYSELNTDTQYF.

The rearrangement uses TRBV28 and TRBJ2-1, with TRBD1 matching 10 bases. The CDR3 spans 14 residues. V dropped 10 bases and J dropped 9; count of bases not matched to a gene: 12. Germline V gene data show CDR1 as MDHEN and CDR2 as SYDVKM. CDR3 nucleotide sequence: TGTGCCACGACCCCGGGACAGGGGTGGAGTGAGCAGTTCTTC. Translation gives CATTPGQGWSEQFF.

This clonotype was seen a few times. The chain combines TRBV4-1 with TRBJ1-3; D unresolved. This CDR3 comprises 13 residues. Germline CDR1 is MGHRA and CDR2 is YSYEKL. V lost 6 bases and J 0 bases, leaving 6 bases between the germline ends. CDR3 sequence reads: CASRNLSGNTIYF. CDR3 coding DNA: TGCGCCAGCAGGAACCTCTCTGGAAACACCATATATTTT.

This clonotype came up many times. The CDR3 nucleotides read TGTGCCAGCAGCTTACAGTCCCCAGGGAGGCAGTACTTC. It yields the protein CASSLQSPGRQYF. V and J are TRBV7-4 and TRBJ2-7; D tentatively reads TRBD1 or TRBD2 (5 bases each). The CDR3 extends over 13 amino acids. V shed 2 bases and J shed 9 bases, with 14 bases lying between them. CDR1 and CDR2 (germline): SGHVT, SQSDAQ.

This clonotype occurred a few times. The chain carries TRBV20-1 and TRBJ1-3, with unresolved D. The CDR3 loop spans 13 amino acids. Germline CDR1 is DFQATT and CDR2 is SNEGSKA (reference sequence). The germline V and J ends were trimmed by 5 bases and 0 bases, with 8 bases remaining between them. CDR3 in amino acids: CSASMHSGNTIYF. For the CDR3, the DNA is TGCAGTGCTTCCATGCACTCTGGAAACACCATATATTTT.

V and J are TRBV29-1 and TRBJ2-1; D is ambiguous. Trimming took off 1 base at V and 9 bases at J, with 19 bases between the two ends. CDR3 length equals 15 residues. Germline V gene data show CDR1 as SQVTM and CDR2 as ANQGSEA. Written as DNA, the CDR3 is TGCAGCGTTGAAGCCGGGTCCTCCCTCTTAAGTGAGCAGTTCTTC. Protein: CSVEAGSSLLSEQFF.

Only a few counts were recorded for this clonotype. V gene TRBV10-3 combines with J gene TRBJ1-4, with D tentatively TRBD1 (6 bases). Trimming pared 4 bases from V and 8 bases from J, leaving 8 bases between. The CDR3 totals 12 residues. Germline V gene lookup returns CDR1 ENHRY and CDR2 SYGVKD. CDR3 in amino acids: CAISGGREKLFF. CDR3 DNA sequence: TGTGCCATCAGTGGGGGGCGAGAAAAACTGTTTTTT.